The 22 T cell receptor beta chains below were found in one sample sequenced in a study. TCRdb re-called the RT-PCR reads through MiXCR, storing one row per CDR3 protein. This sample has about 680,000 distinct CDR3 sequences, with around 14% found just once. Sequencing used memory CD4+ T cells from blood. These receptors were taken from a female donor in good health, serving as a healthy control.

The chain recombines TRBV11-2 with TRBJ1-2, with a tentative D call TRBD1 (5 bases). CDR1 and CDR2 (germline): SGHAT, FQNNGV. The CDR3 has 16 residues. V was pared by 2 bases and J by 2 bases, with 15 bases between. CDR3 in amino acids: CASSLYYQKGNYGYTF. In DNA form, the CDR3 reads TGTGCCAGCAGCTTATACTATCAGAAGGGGAACTATGGCTACACCTTC.

This clonotype was seen only a few times. The CDR3 sequence is CASSSPQGTTEAFF. DNA for the CDR3: TGCGCCAGCAGCTCCCCACAGGGAACCACTGAAGCTTTCTTT. The rearrangement joins TRBV5-1 to TRBJ1-1, with a tentative D call TRBD1 (6 bases). The germline gives CDR1 SGHRS, CDR2 YFSETQ. The CDR3 spans 14 residues. V was pared by 3 bases and J by 4 bases, with 13 bases between.

This clonotype was found a few times. The chain links TRBV7-2 to TRBJ2-1; no reliable D call. CDR3 length: 12 amino acids. V was cut by 5 bases and J by 10 bases, with 12 bases left in between. The V gene's germline CDR1 is SGHTA and CDR2 FQGNSA. The CDR3 nucleotides read TGTGCCAGCAGCCCGTCCGTGGGCGAGCAGTTCTTC. It specifies CASSPSVGEQFF.

This clonotype was counted a few times. The V call is TRBV6-2 or TRBV6-3, the J call TRBJ1-4, with TRBD1 as a possible D gene (6 bases). V lost 6 bases to trimming and J lost 4 bases, with 12 bases between them. Germline V CDR1 and CDR2: MNHEY, SVGEGT. The CDR3 is 14 amino acids. CDR3 sequence (DNA): TGTGCCAGCAGCGGACAGCCTCTTAATGAAAAACTGTTTTTT. Its protein is CASSGQPLNEKLFF.

CDR3 coding DNA: TGTGCCAGCTCACCACGAACTAATGAAAAACTGTTTTTT. Translated, it gives CASSPRTNEKLFF. This rearrangement joins TRBV18 to TRBJ1-4; no clear D gene. CDR1 and CDR2 from the germline V gene are KGHSH and LQKENI. This CDR3 region has 13 residues. V gave up 1 base and J gave up 1 base, with 1 base separating them.

This clonotype has a handful of counts. This chain connects TRBV5-1 to TRBJ2-7; 8 bases align to TRBD2. Germline assignment: CDR1 SGHRS and CDR2 YFSETQ. The CDR3 contains 18 residues. After removal of 2 bases from V and 2 bases from J, the junction contained 15 bases not matched to a gene. The CDR3 protein is CASSLVASGSGSAYEQYF. The CDR3 bases are TGCGCCAGCAGCTTAGTGGCTAGCGGGTCGGGATCGGCCTACGAGCAGTACTTC.

The sample holds a few counts of this clonotype. The chain uses TRBV20-1 and TRBJ2-2, with D perhaps matching TRBD1 or TRBD2 (6 bases each). Trimming pared 4 bases from V and 7 bases from J, leaving 19 bases between. This CDR3 comprises 15 residues. The germline V gene has CDR1 DFQATT and CDR2 SNEGSKA (reference sequence). The DNA for the CDR3 is TGCAGTGCTAATCCCCCCGGGGGCGCCGACGGGGAGCTGTTTTTT. It translates to CSANPPGGADGELFF.

The table lists this clonotype with a few counts. The rearrangement joins TRBV20-1 to TRBJ1-4, with TRBD1 identical over 7 bases. J lost 7 bases, V lost 1 base, and 3 bases had no gene match. Germline loops: CDR1 DFQATT, CDR2 SNEGSKA (reference sequence). The length of the CDR3 is 13 residues. Written as DNA, the CDR3 is TGCAGTGCTAGAGGGGACAGTCCTGAAAAACTGTTTTTT. It encodes CSARGDSPEKLFF.

This clonotype was seen repeatedly, ten times or more. The chain joins TRBV6-1 to TRBJ2-7; D is unclear. The CDR3 length is 11 residues. Germline CDR1 MNHNS, CDR2 SASEGT. The V end lost 2 bases, the J end lost 3 bases, and 2 bases lay between the germline ends. As DNA, the CDR3 is TGTGCCAGCAGTGAACACTACGAGCAGTACTTC. As protein: CASSEHYEQYF.

The sample holds a few counts of this clonotype. The chain uses TRBV7-2 and TRBJ1-5; TRBD1 might be the D (6 bases). The CDR3 is 18 amino acids. Germline loops: CDR1 SGHTA, CDR2 FQGNSA. V lost 5 bases, J lost 0 bases, and 20 bases lay in between. The CDR3 here is CASSPGGTQSYSNQPQHF. The CDR3 nucleotides are TGTGCCAGCAGCCCTGGGGGGACACAATCATATAGCAATCAGCCCCAGCATTTT.

This clonotype was seen only a few times. The chain recombines TRBV9 with TRBJ2-1; 9 nucleotides line up with TRBD2. Germline CDR1 reads SGDLS; CDR2 reads YYNGEE. The CDR3 is made up of 14 amino acids. V lost 5 bases to trimming and J lost 5 bases; unmatched junction nucleotides: 5. The CDR3 coding sequence is TGTGCCAGCAGTACGGGACTAGCCCACAATGAGCAGTTCTTC. It yields the protein CASSTGLAHNEQFF.

V usage is TRBV5-1 and J usage is TRBJ1-1, with D perhaps TRBD1 (5 bases). The CDR3 runs to 12 residues. The V end was cut by 4 bases, the J end by 7 bases, with 11 bases between. Germline loops: CDR1 SGHRS, CDR2 YFSETQ. CDR3 region: CASSVQGNEAFF. CDR3 in DNA: TGCGCCAGCAGCGTGCAGGGAAATGAAGCTTTCTTT.

There are a few counts of this clonotype. The rearrangement joins TRBV7-2 to TRBJ2-3; D possibly corresponds to TRBD2 (5 bases). The CDR3 loop spans 14 amino acids. The V and J ends lost 4 bases and 5 bases respectively, with 13 bases between them. CDR1 is SGHTA, CDR2 FQGNSA, per germline. The CDR3: CASSWEPPRDTQYF. In DNA form, the CDR3 reads TGTGCCAGCAGCTGGGAGCCCCCCCGAGATACGCAGTATTTT.

This clonotype has only a few counts. This chain connects TRBV7-3 to TRBJ1-6; D is perhaps TRBD1 (5 bases). V was pared by 2 bases and J by 9 bases, with 17 bases between. The germline gives CDR1 SGHTA, CDR2 FQGTGA. The CDR3 is made up of 16 amino acids. The DNA for the CDR3 is TGTGCCAGCAGCTTATACCCTTCGGGGCTCGGTTCACCCCTCCACTTT. It specifies CASSLYPSGLGSPLHF.

The V gene is TRBV20-1, the J gene TRBJ2-7; D ambiguous. V was shortened by 0 bases and J by 7 bases, with 16 bases between the two germline ends. This CDR3 has 14 residues. Germline CDR1 is DFQATT and CDR2 is SNEGSKA (reference sequence). The CDR3 protein is CSARESGPPKEQYF. CDR3 nucleotides: TGCAGTGCTAGAGAGTCCGGGCCCCCTAAGGAGCAGTACTTC.

The rearrangement uses TRBV28 and TRBJ1-1; no firm D call. Germline CDR1 MDHEN, CDR2 SYDVKM. The CDR3 has 15 amino acids. Trimming took 7 bases from V and 5 from J, leaving 20 bases between them. The CDR3 spells CASTFPAGRQTEAFF. Here the CDR3 DNA reads TGTGCCAGCACCTTCCCAGCCGGCAGGCAAACTGAAGCTTTCTTT.

This clonotype was observed many times. The V and J genes are TRBV10-3 and TRBJ2-5; TRBD2 aligns across 10 bases. The J segment lost 5 bases and the V segment lost 6 bases, leaving 6 bases of the junction unmatched. The CDR3 length is 14 residues. The germline V gene encodes CDR1 ENHRY and CDR2 SYGVKD. CDR3: CAISGAGGPETQYF. For the CDR3, the DNA is TGTGCCATCAGCGGAGCGGGAGGGCCGGAGACCCAGTACTTC.

The rearrangement uses TRBV7-2 and TRBJ1-2; D remains ambiguous. V was clipped by 6 bases and J by 2 bases, with 10 bases between them. CDR1 is SGHTA, CDR2 FQGNSA, per germline. CDR3 length equals 13 residues. The CDR3, as DNA: TGTGCCAGCAGTCACCCCGAGAACTATGGCTACACCTTC. The encoded protein is CASSHPENYGYTF.

This clonotype has only a few counts. The V call is TRBV5-1, the J call TRBJ2-7; 11 bases agree with TRBD1. Germline CDR1 and CDR2: SGHRS and YFSETQ. Losses at the gene ends were 4 bases for V and 5 bases for J; bases not matched to a gene: 14. The CDR3 has 17 amino acids. CDR3 in amino acids: CASSMAPSGTGGNEQYF. CDR3 DNA sequence: TGCGCCAGCAGCATGGCTCCCTCAGGGACAGGGGGGAACGAGCAGTACTTC.

This clonotype turned up a few times. The chain combines TRBV28 with TRBJ2-1; 12 bases are a match to TRBD1. The V gene's germline CDR1 is MDHEN and CDR2 SYDVKM. The J segment lost 8 bases and the V segment lost 5 bases, leaving 7 bases of the junction unmatched. The CDR3 covers 15 residues. The DNA of the CDR3 is TGTGCCAGCAGTCGGGGACAGGGGGCTGGGTATGAGCAGTTCTTC. Translating it yields CASSRGQGAGYEQFF.

The sample holds a few counts of this clonotype. V gene TRBV2 combines with J gene TRBJ2-1; 7 bases align to TRBD1. This CDR3 has 12 residues. The V and J ends lost 5 bases and 13 bases, in that order; junction bases with no gene match: 8. Germline V gene data show CDR1 as SNHLY and CDR2 as FYNNEI. CDR3 sequence (DNA): TGTGCCAGCAGTTCCACAGGGGACCACCAGTTCTTC. Translating gives CASSSTGDHQFF.

This clonotype has at least ten counts. The chain recombines TRBV7-7 with TRBJ2-5; TRBD1 matches at 9 bases. This CDR3 is 15 amino acids long. The V segment lost 6 bases and the J segment 5 bases; nucleotides outside the gene matches: 10. Germline assignment: CDR1 SSHAT and CDR2 FNYEAQ (reference sequence). CDR3 sequence: CASRPGTGLFETQYF. CDR3 sequence (DNA): TGTGCCAGCAGGCCGGGGACAGGGCTTTTTGAGACCCAGTACTTC.